The 27 T cell receptor beta chains below were found in one sample sequenced in a study of cytomegalovirus exposure and HLA in healthy donors. Primers: 60 Vbeta forward and 13 Jbeta reverse. Profiled with immunoSEQ multiplex PCR; TCRdb holds only in-frame clones, not every one. The sample contains about 140,000 clones, around 80% of which appear only once. Source material: PBMCs. Every receptor here comes from a man aged 45-65 years in good health and CMV-seronegative.

The chain links TRBV5-1 to TRBJ2-3; 9 nucleotides agree with TRBD2. With 4 bases clipped from V and 1 base from J, the junction kept 10 bases outside the gene matches. This CDR3 is 17 amino acids long. Germline V gene data show CDR1 as SGHRS and CDR2 as YFSETQ. The CDR3 loop reads CASSALLAGVGTDTQYF. The CDR3 region has the DNA TGCGCCAGCAGCGCACTCTTAGCGGGAGTTGGCACAGATACGCAGTATTTT.

This chain uses TRBV7-9 with TRBJ1-5; TRBD1 aligns across 10 bases. The germline gives CDR1 SEHNR, CDR2 FQNEAQ (reference sequence). The V gene end was trimmed by 6 bases and the J gene end by 7 bases; junction bases not matched to a gene: 9. This CDR3 region has 15 residues. The CDR3 loop is CASSSDRGLRQPQHF. CDR3 nucleotides: TGTGCCAGCAGTTCCGACAGGGGGCTACGGCAGCCCCAGCATTTT.

The V gene is TRBV5-1, the J gene TRBJ2-3; D might be TRBD2 (5 bases). CDR3 length: 15 amino acids. CDR1 SGHRS and CDR2 YFSETQ come from the germline V gene. Trimming removed 0 bases at V and 2 bases at J, with 10 bases between. The CDR3 DNA reads TGCGCCAGCAGCTTGGAAAGCGGACCCACAGATACGCAGTATTTT. Residues: CASSLESGPTDTQYF.

This clone was detected only once. The rearrangement uses TRBV5-6 and TRBJ2-1, with D tentatively TRBD2 (5 bases). The CDR3 has 16 amino acids. The ends were cut back, 1 base at V and 9 bases at J, with 20 bases in the middle. Germline V gives CDR1 SGHDT, CDR2 YYEEEE. CDR3 nucleotide sequence: TGTGCCAGCAGCTTGTTCACGGCGGGTAGTTCCGGTGAGCAGTTCTTC. This encodes CASSLFTAGSSGEQFF.

This chain links TRBV9 with TRBJ2-5; 9 bases are shared with TRBD2. Germline lookup yields CDR1 SGDLS and CDR2 YYNGEE. The CDR3 extends over 15 amino acids. V shed 3 bases and J 3 bases; nucleotides not matched to a gene: 6. DNA for the CDR3: TGTGCCAGCAGCGCTAATCTAGCGGGGAAAGAGACCCAGTACTTC. The encoded protein is CASSANLAGKETQYF. The full variable domain, rest sourced from reference TRBV9 and TRBJ2-5, is DSGVTQTPKHLITATGQRVTLRCSPRSGDLSVYWYQQSLDQGLQFLIQYYNGEERAKGNILERFSAQQFPDLHSELNLSSLELGDSALYFCASSANLAGKETQYFGPGTRLLVL.

The gene calls are TRBV15 and TRBJ2-7, with no clear D. Trimming cost V 10 bases and J 2 bases, with 15 bases left between them. Germline V lookup: CDR1 LNHNV, CDR2 YYDKDF (reference sequence). The CDR3 extends over 13 amino acids. The CDR3 DNA reads TGTGCCATCCAGGTTTCGGAAGCCTACGAGCAGTACTTC. Encoded protein: CAIQVSEAYEQYF.

This chain uses TRBV9 with TRBJ2-1; 10 nucleotides match TRBD2. V trimming: 3 bases; J trimming: 9 bases; junction bases outside the gene matches: 9. Germline V gives CDR1 SGDLS, CDR2 YYNGEE. The CDR3 loop spans 15 amino acids. This CDR3 reads CASSALPSGSFEQFF. For the CDR3, the DNA is TGTGCCAGCAGCGCCCTCCCTAGCGGGAGCTTTGAGCAGTTCTTC.

This clone is a singleton in its sample. The DNA for the CDR3 is TGCGCCAGCAGCTTGGAGGCTAGCGGTAACGGCAATGAGCAGTTCTTC. Translating gives CASSLEASGNGNEQFF. This sequence joins TRBV5-1 and TRBJ2-1; 7 nucleotides match TRBD2. V lost 0 bases and J lost 6; bases outside the gene matches: 9. CDR1 is SGHRS and CDR2 is YFSETQ in the germline V gene. The CDR3 covers 16 residues.

The V and J genes are TRBV7-3 and TRBJ2-3, with 11 bases that match TRBD2. The CDR3 has 18 amino acids. CDR1 SGHTA and CDR2 FQGTGA come from the germline V gene. Germline trimming cut 5 bases from V and 5 bases from J; bases unmatched to any gene: 15. CDR3 in DNA: TGTGCCAGCAGCCCCCGACCTCTAGCGGGGGGACAGCGAGATACGCAGTATTTT. It specifies CASSPRPLAGGQRDTQYF.

In this sample, this clone turned up once. V usage is TRBV7-2 and J usage is TRBJ2-7, with TRBD2 as a possible D gene (6 bases). Germline V gene lookup returns CDR1 SGHTA and CDR2 FQGNSA. Trimming shortened V by 5 bases and J by 6 bases, and 11 bases separated the two germline ends. There are 12 residues in the CDR3. DNA for the CDR3: TGTGCCAGCAGCGCGACTAGGGTCGAGCAGTACTTC. This translates into CASSATRVEQYF.

This chain uses TRBV29-1 with TRBJ2-1; 8 bases align to TRBD2. Losses at the gene ends were 5 bases for V and 4 bases for J; bases not matched to a gene: 4. The CDR3 has 13 residues. Looked up from germline, CDR1 is SQVTM and CDR2 is ANQGSEA. Written as DNA, the CDR3 is TGCAGCGTTCAGGGACTAGATTACAATGAGCAGTTCTTC. This gives the protein CSVQGLDYNEQFF.

V usage is TRBV30 and J usage is TRBJ2-5, with a possible D match to TRBD1 (7 bases). TRBJ2-7 matches the DNA end more closely, so the J call is doubtful. Germline CDR1 and CDR2: GTSNPN and SVGIG (reference sequence). The CDR3 loop spans 13 amino acids. The CDR3 DNA sequence: TGTGCCTGTCTCGCCCAGGGGGGTTACGAGCAGTACTTC. This translates into CACLAQGGYEQYF.

As concerns this clone: The junction differs from germline at one of its ends, possibly a read error. The chain employs TRBV6-1 and TRBJ2-1; 9 bases map to TRBD2. Germline assignment: CDR1 MNHNS and CDR2 SASEGT. This CDR3 has 15 amino acids. The CDR3 here is CASREVAGVGNEQFF. In nucleotides, the CDR3 is TGTGCCAGCAGGGAAGTAGCGGGAGTGGGGAATGAGCAGTTCTTC.

The genes are TRBV29-1 and TRBJ2-7; 9 nucleotides agree with TRBD1. This CDR3 has 13 amino acids. The V gene's germline CDR1 is SQVTM and CDR2 ANQGSEA. V lost 5 bases to trimming and J lost 3 bases; unmatched junction nucleotides: 5. CDR3 nucleotides: TGCAGCGTTAAACCGGGACAGGGCTACGAGCAGTACTTC. It codes for CSVKPGQGYEQYF.

This chain connects TRBV5-6 to TRBJ2-1, with 9 bases identical to TRBD2. The CDR3 length is 16 residues. The germline gives CDR1 SGHDT, CDR2 YYEEEE. J lost 2 bases, V lost 4 bases, and 7 bases had no gene match. The CDR3 DNA is TGTGCCAGCAGCCCTGTTGCGGGAGGGCCCTACAATGAGCAGTTCTTC. It encodes CASSPVAGGPYNEQFF.

The rearrangement uses TRBV19 and TRBJ2-5; TRBD1 agrees at 9 bases. The V and J ends lost 4 bases and 5 bases, in that order; junction bases with no gene match: 2. The germline gives CDR1 LNHDA, CDR2 SQIVND (reference sequence). This CDR3 comprises 13 residues. CDR3 bases: TGTGCCAGTAGTACGGACAGGGGTGAGACCCAGTACTTC. Protein product: CASSTDRGETQYF.

The CDR3 loop reads CAWRAQGSDTQYF. CDR3 in DNA: TGTGCCTGGAGAGCGCAGGGGTCAGATACGCAGTATTTT. The chain uses TRBV30 and TRBJ2-3, with TRBD1 as a possible D gene (6 bases). CDR1 is GTSNPN, CDR2 SVGIG, per germline (reference sequence). The CDR3 runs to 13 residues. Trimming pared 3 bases from V and 4 bases from J, leaving 11 bases between.

CDR3 DNA sequence: TGCAGCGTTGAAGATAATGGGCAGGCTTACACTGAAGCTTTCTTT. Its protein is CSVEDNGQAYTEAFF. The V gene is TRBV29-1, the J gene TRBJ1-1; D is undetermined. Trimming removed 0 bases from V and 3 bases from J, with 14 bases in between. The germline gives CDR1 SQVTM, CDR2 ANQGSEA. This CDR3 has 15 amino acids.

The chain uses TRBV20-1 and TRBJ2-1; D uncertain. Per the germline V gene, CDR1 is DFQATT and CDR2 is SNEGSKA (reference sequence). The ends were cut back, 6 bases at V and 7 bases at J, with 10 bases in the middle. There are 11 residues in the CDR3. CDR3 region: CSAFLGNEQFF. The CDR3 bases are TGCAGTGCCTTCCTCGGGAATGAGCAGTTCTTC.

V usage is TRBV7-9 and J usage is TRBJ2-2; 8 bases match TRBD2. V trimming: 3 bases; J trimming: 5 bases; junction bases outside the gene matches: 5. This CDR3 has 15 amino acids. The germline V gene encodes CDR1 SEHNR and CDR2 FQNEAQ (reference sequence). The CDR3, as DNA: TGTGCCAGCAGCTTTGGGCCGGGGGGGACCGGGGAGCTGTTTTTT. It specifies CASSFGPGGTGELFF.

A note on this clone: Relative to the germline gene, one junction end is altered; a read error may explain this. Here the CDR3 reads CASSPNVGTHTDTQYF. The CDR3 DNA reads TGTGCTAGCAGCCCGAACGTCGGGACACATACAGATACGCAGTATTTT. The genes are TRBV7-7 and TRBJ2-3; the D gene is possibly TRBD1 (6 bases). CDR1 and CDR2 from the germline V gene are SSHAT and FNYEAQ (reference sequence). The CDR3 has 16 residues.

This clone has just a few counts. The rearrangement joins TRBV19 to TRBJ1-4, with D uncertain. Per the germline V gene, CDR1 is LNHDA and CDR2 is SQIVND (reference sequence). The CDR3 is made up of 13 amino acids. Trimming took 6 bases from V and 8 from J, leaving 13 bases between them. The CDR3 here is CASSRGTLEKLFF. As DNA, the CDR3 is TGTGCCAGTAGCCGCGGTACCCTCGAAAAACTGTTTTTT.

The CDR3 region is CASSPSEGPYNEQFF. The CDR3 DNA follows: TGTGCCAGCAGCCCCTCGGAGGGGCCCTACAATGAGCAGTTCTTC. This rearrangement joins TRBV7-9 to TRBJ2-1, with D possibly TRBD2 on 6 matching bases. Looked up from germline, CDR1 is SEHNR and CDR2 is FQNEAQ (reference sequence). The germline V and J ends were trimmed by 5 bases and 2 bases, with 13 bases remaining between them. The CDR3 is 15 amino acids.

This clone turned up a few times. CDR3: CASSRTGGETQYF. Written as DNA, the CDR3 is TGCGCCAGCAGCCGGACAGGGGGGGAGACCCAGTACTTC. The V and J genes are TRBV5-1 and TRBJ2-5; 10 nucleotides match TRBD1. The CDR3 runs 13 residues. V was pared by 4 bases and J by 5 bases, with 2 bases of the junction left unmatched. From germline, CDR1 is SGHRS and CDR2 YFSETQ.

The chain employs TRBV29-1 and TRBJ2-1; 14 nucleotides line up with TRBD2. This CDR3 is 18 amino acids long. V gave up 3 bases and J gave up 5 bases; unmatched junction bases: 12. The germline V gene encodes CDR1 SQVTM and CDR2 ANQGSEA. The CDR3 DNA is TGCAGCGTTGATGGGACTAGCGGGAGAACCCGACGGAACAATGAGCAGTTCTTC. This codes for CSVDGTSGRTRRNNEQFF.

The J gene is TRBJ2-5, the V gene TRBV19; a weak D match, TRBD2 (6 bases). The V gene lost 3 bases and the J gene lost 1 base, with 12 bases spanning the gap. From germline, CDR1 is LNHDA and CDR2 SQIVND (reference sequence). CDR3 size: 15 residues. The CDR3 nucleotides are TGTGCCAGTAGTATGACGGCTAGCGCCCAAGAGACCCAGTACTTC. It specifies CASSMTASAQETQYF.

The V gene is TRBV27, the J gene TRBJ2-7; D is ambiguous. The CDR3 is 14 residues long. With 4 bases removed from V and 0 bases from J, the gap between germline ends came to 10 bases. Looked up from germline, CDR1 is MNHEY and CDR2 is SMNVEV (reference sequence). CDR3 sequence: CASSYRVNSYEQYF. DNA for the CDR3: TGTGCCAGCAGTTACCGGGTCAACTCCTACGAGCAGTACTTC.